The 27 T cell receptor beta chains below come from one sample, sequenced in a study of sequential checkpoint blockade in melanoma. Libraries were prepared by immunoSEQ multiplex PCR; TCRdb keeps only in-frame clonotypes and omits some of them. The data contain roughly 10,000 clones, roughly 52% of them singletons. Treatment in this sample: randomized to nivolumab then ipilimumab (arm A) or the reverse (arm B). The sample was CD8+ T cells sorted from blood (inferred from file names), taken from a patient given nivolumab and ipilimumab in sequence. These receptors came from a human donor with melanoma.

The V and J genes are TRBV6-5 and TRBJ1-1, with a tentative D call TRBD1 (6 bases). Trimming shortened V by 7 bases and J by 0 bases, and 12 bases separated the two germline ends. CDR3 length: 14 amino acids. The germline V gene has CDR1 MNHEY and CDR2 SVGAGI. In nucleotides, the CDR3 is TGTGCCAGCAATTCCAGGGGTATGAACACTGAAGCTTTCTTT. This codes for CASNSRGMNTEAFF.

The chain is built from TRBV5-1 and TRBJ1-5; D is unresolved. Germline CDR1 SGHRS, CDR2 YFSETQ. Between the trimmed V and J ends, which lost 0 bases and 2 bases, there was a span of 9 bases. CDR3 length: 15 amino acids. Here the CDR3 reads CASSLAGMGNQPQHF. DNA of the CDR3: TGCGCCAGCAGCTTGGCCGGGATGGGCAATCAGCCCCAGCATTTT.

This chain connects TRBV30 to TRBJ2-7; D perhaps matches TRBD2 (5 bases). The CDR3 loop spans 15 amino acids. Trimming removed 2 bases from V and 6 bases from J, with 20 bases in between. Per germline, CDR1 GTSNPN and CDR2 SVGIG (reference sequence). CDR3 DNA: TGTGCCTGGAGTTACTCTTTAGGGAGCTTTTTCGAGCAGTACTTC. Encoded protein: CAWSYSLGSFFEQYF.

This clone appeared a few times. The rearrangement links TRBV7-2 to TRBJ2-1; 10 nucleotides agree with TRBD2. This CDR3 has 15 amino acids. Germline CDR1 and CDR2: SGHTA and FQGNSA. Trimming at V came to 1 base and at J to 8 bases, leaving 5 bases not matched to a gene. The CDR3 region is CASSLGWLAGDEQFF. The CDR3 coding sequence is TGTGCCAGCAGCTTAGGTTGGCTAGCGGGAGATGAGCAGTTCTTC.

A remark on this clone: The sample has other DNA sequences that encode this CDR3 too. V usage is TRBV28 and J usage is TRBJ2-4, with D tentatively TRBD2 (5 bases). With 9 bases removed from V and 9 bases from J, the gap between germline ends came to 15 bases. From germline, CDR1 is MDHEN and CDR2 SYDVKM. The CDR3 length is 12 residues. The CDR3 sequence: CASRSLGLIQYF. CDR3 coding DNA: TGTGCCAGTAGGTCACTTGGACTCATTCAGTACTTC.

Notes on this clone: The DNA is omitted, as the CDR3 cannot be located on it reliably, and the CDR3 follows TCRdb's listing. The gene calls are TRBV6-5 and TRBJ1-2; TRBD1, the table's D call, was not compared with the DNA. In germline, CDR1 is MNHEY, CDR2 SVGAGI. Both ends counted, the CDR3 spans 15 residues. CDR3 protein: CASSTSGQTLYGYTF.

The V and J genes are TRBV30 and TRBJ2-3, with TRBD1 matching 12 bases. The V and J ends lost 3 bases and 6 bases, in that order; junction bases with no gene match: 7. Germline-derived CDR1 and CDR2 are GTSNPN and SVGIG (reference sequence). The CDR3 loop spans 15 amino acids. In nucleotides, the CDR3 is TGTGCCTGGAGGAGCGGGACAGGGGGCGCGGATACGCAGTATTTT. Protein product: CAWRSGTGGADTQYF. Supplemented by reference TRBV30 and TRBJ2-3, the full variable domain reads SQTIHQWPATLVQPVGSPLSLECTVEGTSNPNLYWYRQAAGRGLQLLFYSVGIGQISSEVPQNLSASRPQDRQFILSSKKLLLSDSGFYLCAWRSGTGGADTQYFGPGTRLTVL.

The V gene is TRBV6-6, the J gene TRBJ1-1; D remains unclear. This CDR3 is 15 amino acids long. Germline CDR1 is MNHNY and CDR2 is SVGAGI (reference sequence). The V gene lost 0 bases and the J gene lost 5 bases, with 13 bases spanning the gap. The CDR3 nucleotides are TGTGCCAGCAGTTACTCCCAGGCAAGAGGGACTGAAGCTTTCTTT. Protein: CASSYSQARGTEAFF.

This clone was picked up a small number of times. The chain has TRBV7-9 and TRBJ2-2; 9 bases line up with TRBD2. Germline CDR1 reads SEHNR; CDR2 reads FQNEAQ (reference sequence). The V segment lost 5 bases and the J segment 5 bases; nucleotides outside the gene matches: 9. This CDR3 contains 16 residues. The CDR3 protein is CASSPEKREETGELFF. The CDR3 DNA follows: TGTGCCAGCAGCCCCGAAAAGCGGGAGGAAACCGGGGAGCTGTTTTTT.

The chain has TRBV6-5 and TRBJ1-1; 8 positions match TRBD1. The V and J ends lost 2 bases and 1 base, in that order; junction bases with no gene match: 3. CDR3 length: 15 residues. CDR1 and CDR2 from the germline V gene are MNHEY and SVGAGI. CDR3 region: CASSYAGGANTEAFF. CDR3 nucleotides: TGTGCCAGCAGTTACGCAGGGGGCGCGAACACTGAAGCTTTCTTT.

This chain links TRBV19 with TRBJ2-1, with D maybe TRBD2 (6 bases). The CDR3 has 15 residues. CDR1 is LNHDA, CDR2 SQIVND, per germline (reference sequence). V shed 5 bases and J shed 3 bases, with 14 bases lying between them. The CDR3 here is CASSAVGGNYNEQFF. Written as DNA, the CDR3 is TGTGCCAGTAGTGCAGTAGGCGGGAACTACAATGAGCAGTTCTTC.

The CDR3 coding sequence is TGTGCCACCAGCAGAGATAAGGCCGACAGCCAGGGCTACACCTTC. Translation gives CATSRDKADSQGYTF. The chain recombines TRBV15 with TRBJ1-2; D is perhaps TRBD1 (5 bases). CDR1 is LNHNV and CDR2 is YYDKDF in the germline V gene (reference sequence). The CDR3 loop spans 15 amino acids. Trimming pared 0 bases from V and 8 bases from J, leaving 16 bases between.

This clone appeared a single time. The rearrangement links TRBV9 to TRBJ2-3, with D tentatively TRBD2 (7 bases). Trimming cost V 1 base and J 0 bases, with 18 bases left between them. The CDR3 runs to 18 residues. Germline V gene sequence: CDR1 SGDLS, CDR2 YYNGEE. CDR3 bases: TGTGCCAGCAGCGTAATGGGGGGGGGACATCCAAGCACAGATACGCAGTATTTT. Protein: CASSVMGGGHPSTDTQYF.

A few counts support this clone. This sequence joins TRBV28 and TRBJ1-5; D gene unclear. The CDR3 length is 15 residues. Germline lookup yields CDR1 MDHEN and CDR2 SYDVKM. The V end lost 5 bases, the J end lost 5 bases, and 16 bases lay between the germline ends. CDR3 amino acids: CASSPTGPGDQPQHF. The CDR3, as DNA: TGTGCCAGCAGTCCCACCGGCCCCGGGGATCAGCCCCAGCATTTT.

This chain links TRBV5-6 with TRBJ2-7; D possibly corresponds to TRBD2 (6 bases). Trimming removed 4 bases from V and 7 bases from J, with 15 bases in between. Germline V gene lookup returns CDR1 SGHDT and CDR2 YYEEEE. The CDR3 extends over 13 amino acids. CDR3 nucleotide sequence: TGTGCCAGCAGCCATGCTGGAGGGAAAGAGCAGTACTTC. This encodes CASSHAGGKEQYF.

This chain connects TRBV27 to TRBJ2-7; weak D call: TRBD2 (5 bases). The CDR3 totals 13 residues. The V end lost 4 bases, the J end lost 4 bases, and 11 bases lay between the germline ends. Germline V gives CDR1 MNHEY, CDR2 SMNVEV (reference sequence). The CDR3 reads CASSSGSGYEQYF. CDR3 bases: TGTGCCAGCAGTTCGGGGTCGGGTTACGAGCAGTACTTC.

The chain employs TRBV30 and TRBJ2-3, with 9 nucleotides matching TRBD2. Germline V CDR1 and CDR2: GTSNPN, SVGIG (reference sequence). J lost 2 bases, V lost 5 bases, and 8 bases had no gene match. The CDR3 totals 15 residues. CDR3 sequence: CAWHPGTSLTDTQYF. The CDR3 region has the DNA TGTGCCTGGCACCCCGGGACTAGCCTCACAGATACGCAGTATTTT.

This CDR3 reads CASSLFRTEETQYF. In nucleotides, the CDR3 is TGTGCCAGCAGCTTATTCAGGACAGAAGAGACCCAGTACTTC. V gene TRBV7-9 combines with J gene TRBJ2-5; maybe TRBD1 (6 bases). The CDR3 spans 14 residues. Trimming cost V 2 bases and J 3 bases, with 10 bases left between them. CDR1 is SEHNR, CDR2 FQNEAQ, per germline (reference sequence).

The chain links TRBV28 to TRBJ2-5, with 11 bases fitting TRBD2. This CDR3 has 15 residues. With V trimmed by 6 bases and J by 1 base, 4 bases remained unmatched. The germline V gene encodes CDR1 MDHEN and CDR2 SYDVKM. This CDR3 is CASRIAGGLQETQYF. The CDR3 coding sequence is TGTGCCAGCAGGATAGCGGGAGGGCTCCAAGAGACCCAGTACTTC.

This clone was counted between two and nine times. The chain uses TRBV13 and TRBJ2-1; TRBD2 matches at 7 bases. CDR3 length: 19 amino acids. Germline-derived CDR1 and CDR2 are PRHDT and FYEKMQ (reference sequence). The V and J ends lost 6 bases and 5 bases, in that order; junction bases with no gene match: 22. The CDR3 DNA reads TGTGCCAGCAGGAACGGGGGTCTGAGTGGGCTAGCGGAAGACAATGAGCAGTTCTTC. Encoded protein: CASRNGGLSGLAEDNEQFF.

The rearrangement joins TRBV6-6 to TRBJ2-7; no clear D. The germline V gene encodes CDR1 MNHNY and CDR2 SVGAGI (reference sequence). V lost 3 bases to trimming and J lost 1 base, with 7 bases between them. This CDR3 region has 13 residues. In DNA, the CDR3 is TGTGCCAGCAGTTATTCAATTTCCTACGAGCAGTACTTC. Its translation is CASSYSISYEQYF.

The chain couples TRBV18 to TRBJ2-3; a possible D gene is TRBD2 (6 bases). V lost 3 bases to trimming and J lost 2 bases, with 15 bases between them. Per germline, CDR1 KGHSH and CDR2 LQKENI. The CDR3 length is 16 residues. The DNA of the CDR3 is TGTGCCAGCTCACCCCAGGAAGGAGGGGACACAGATACGCAGTATTTT. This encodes CASSPQEGGDTDTQYF.

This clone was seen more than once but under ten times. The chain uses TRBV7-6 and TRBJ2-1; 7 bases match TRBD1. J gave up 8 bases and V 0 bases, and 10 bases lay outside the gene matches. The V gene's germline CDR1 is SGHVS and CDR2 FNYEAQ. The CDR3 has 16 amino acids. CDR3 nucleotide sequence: TGTGCCAGCAGCTTAGCTCCGGGACAGACTGGATATGAGCAGTTCTTC. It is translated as CASSLAPGQTGYEQFF.

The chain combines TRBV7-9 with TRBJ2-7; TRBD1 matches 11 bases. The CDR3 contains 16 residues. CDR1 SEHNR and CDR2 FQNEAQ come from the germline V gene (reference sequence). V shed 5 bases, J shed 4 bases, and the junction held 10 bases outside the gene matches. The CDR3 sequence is CASSLPRTGGLYEQYF. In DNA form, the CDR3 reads TGTGCCAGCAGCCTCCCCCGGACAGGGGGCCTATACGAGCAGTACTTC. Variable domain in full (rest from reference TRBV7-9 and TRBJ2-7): DTGVSQNPRHKITKRGQNVTFRCDPISEHNRLYWYRQTLGQGPEFLTYFQNEAQLEKSRLLSDRFSAERPKGSFSTLEIQRTEQGDSAMYLCASSLPRTGGLYEQYFGPGTRLTVT.

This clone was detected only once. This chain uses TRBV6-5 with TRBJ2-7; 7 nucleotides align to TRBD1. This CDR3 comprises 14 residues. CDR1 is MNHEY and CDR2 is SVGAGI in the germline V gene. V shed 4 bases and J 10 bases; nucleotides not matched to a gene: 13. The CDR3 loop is CASSSGQEAWGQYF. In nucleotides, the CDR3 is TGTGCCAGCAGTTCAGGACAGGAGGCTTGGGGCCAGTACTTC.

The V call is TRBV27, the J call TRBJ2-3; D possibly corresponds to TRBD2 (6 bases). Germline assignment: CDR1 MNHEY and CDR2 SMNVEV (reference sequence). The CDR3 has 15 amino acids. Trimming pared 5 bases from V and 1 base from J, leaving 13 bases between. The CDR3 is CASSPEGYGTDTQYF. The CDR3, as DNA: TGTGCCAGCAGTCCGGAGGGATATGGCACAGATACGCAGTATTTT.

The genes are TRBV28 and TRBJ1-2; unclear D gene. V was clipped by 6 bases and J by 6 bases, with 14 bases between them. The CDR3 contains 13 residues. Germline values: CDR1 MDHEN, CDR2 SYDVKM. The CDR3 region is CASSFTRVNGYTF. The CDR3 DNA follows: TGTGCCAGCAGCTTCACCCGGGTCAATGGCTACACCTTC.